The clone carrying this T cell receptor (beta chain) showed up many times. Its antigen is undetermined. This sample is drawn from a study of molecular identifiers for immune sequencing clone quantification. Notes on the study in general: Researchers reportedly could pick up spiked Jurkat TCR RNA from one cell mixed into about a million naive cells.

There are 15 residues in the CDR3. V was pared by 3 bases and J by 3 bases, with 14 bases between. The germline V gene has CDR1 LNHDA and CDR2 SQIVND (reference sequence). Generation of bulk TCR libraries relied on previously described methods and listed TCR primers. TCRdb re-called the PCR reads with MiXCR, one entry per CDR3 protein. In the table there are approximately 97,000 distinct CDR3 sequences, less than 25% of which are singletons. This chain links TRBV19 with TRBJ1-1; D possibly corresponds to TRBD1 (6 bases). Sequencing was performed on naive CD8+ T cells from blood, with Jurkat cell RNA spiked in. Subset described: FACS-sorted CD8+CD4-CCR7+CD45RA+ naive T cells. The sequence was collected from a human donor in good health. Some libraries in this study had Jurkat cell RNA spiked in. The CDR3 DNA follows: TGTGCCAGTAGTATCGGCCAGGGGCCGTACACTGAAGCTTTCTTT. This encodes CASSIGQGPYTEAFF.